Below are 22 T cell receptor beta chains sequenced from a single sample in a study of blood T cell repertoires in COVID-19. Clones were sequenced by immunoSEQ multiplex PCR, and TCRdb holds only the in-frame ones, with some missing. This sample has 140,000 to 150,000 clones, with roughly 79% found just once. Sequences were obtained from peripheral blood. The receptors here all came from a human donor in a cohort sampled during active COVID-19.

The rearrangement uses TRBV19 and TRBJ1-1; a possible D gene is TRBD1 (5 bases). Looked up from germline, CDR1 is LNHDA and CDR2 is SQIVND (reference sequence). Deletions cut 5 bases from V and 1 base from J, with 8 bases between. The CDR3 runs to 13 residues. The CDR3 DNA follows: TGTGCCAGTAGTGCAACAGGGAACACTGAAGCTTTCTTT. Its translation: CASSATGNTEAFF.

The chain uses TRBV7-2 and TRBJ2-7; 7 bases match TRBD1. With 7 bases clipped from V and 0 bases from J, the junction kept 9 bases outside the gene matches. The CDR3 totals 15 residues. Per germline, CDR1 SGHTA and CDR2 FQGNSA. The CDR3 nucleotides read TGTGCCAGCACCCAGGGGACAGAGCTCTCCTACGAGCAGTACTTC. Translated, it gives CASTQGTELSYEQYF.

V is TRBV7-2 and J is TRBJ1-2; possible D gene TRBD1, 5 bases. Looked up from germline, CDR1 is SGHTA and CDR2 is FQGNSA. There are 15 residues in the CDR3. The V end was cut by 1 base, the J end by 2 bases, with 11 bases between. CDR3 loop: CASSLGLGRNYGYTF. The CDR3 bases are TGTGCCAGCAGCTTAGGGCTGGGGCGCAACTATGGCTACACCTTC.

V is TRBV14 and J is TRBJ2-1; D is perhaps TRBD2 (6 bases). The CDR3 extends over 15 amino acids. V dropped 0 bases and J dropped 8 bases, with 14 bases sitting between them. Looked up from germline, CDR1 is SGHDN and CDR2 is FVKESK. CDR3 amino acids: CASSQDMRWGDEQFF. DNA for the CDR3: TGTGCCAGCAGCCAAGATATGCGCTGGGGGGATGAGCAGTTCTTC. The full variable domain, its missing parts supplied by reference TRBV14 and TRBJ2-1, is EAGVTQFPSHSVIEKGQTVTLRCDPISGHDNLYWYRRVMGKEIKFLLHFVKESKQDESGMPNNRFLAERTGGTYSTLKVQPAELEDSGVYFCASSQDMRWGDEQFFGPGTRLTVL.

This clone appeared once. The chain couples TRBV7-3 to TRBJ2-7; 9 nucleotides align to TRBD2. Trimming took 6 bases from V and 3 from J; bases not matched to a gene: 12. The CDR3 runs 16 residues. CDR1 SGHTA and CDR2 FQGTGA come from the germline V gene. For the CDR3, the DNA is TGTGCCAGCAGTCATTGGGCTAGCGGGGACCTCTACGAGCAGTACTTC. Translation gives CASSHWASGDLYEQYF.

This clone appeared once. The chain links TRBV4-1 to TRBJ2-7; 10 nucleotides agree with TRBD1. The CDR3 length is 15 residues. Unmatched junction bases numbered 0, after V lost 0 bases and J lost 1 base. Germline V gives CDR1 MGHRA, CDR2 YSYEKL. CDR3 DNA sequence: TGCGCCAGCAGCCAAGAGGACAGGGGGTCCTACGAGCAGTACTTC. Translation gives CASSQEDRGSYEQYF.

This clone occurred once. The V gene is TRBV9, the J gene TRBJ2-6, with 8 positions matching TRBD1. J was trimmed by 0 bases and V by 3 bases; bases with no gene match: 8. CDR1 SGDLS and CDR2 YYNGEE come from the germline V gene. There are 18 residues in the CDR3. The CDR3 protein is CASSAHRGTHSGANVLTF. CDR3 nucleotide sequence: TGTGCCAGCAGCGCTCACAGGGGGACACACTCTGGGGCCAACGTCCTGACTTTC.

The chain uses TRBV29-1 and TRBJ1-1; perhaps TRBD1 as D (6 bases). Trimming removed 4 bases at V and 3 bases at J, with 15 bases between. Germline V gives CDR1 SQVTM, CDR2 ANQGSEA. The CDR3 is made up of 14 amino acids. CDR3 sequence: CSVVLTGMDTEAFF. The CDR3 bases are TGCAGCGTTGTACTTACAGGGATGGACACTGAAGCTTTCTTT. Complete variable domain (other parts from reference TRBV29-1 and TRBJ1-1): SAVISQKPSRDICQRGTSLTIQCQVDSQVTMMFWYRQQPGQSLTLIATANQGSEATYESGFVIDKFPISRPNLTFSTLTVSNMSPEDSSIYLCSVVLTGMDTEAFFGQGTRLTVV.

This clone has more than one count but fewer than ten. The chain recombines TRBV19 with TRBJ2-7; D perhaps matches TRBD2 (6 bases). Germline V gene lookup returns CDR1 LNHDA and CDR2 SQIVND (reference sequence). V lost 3 bases and J 3 bases, leaving 15 bases between the germline ends. This CDR3 is 15 amino acids long. CDR3 bases: TGTGCCAGTAGTATCGGATCTATGGGGGGCTACGAGCAGTACTTC. Translation gives CASSIGSMGGYEQYF.

J is TRBJ2-5 and V is TRBV5-5, with TRBD2 as a possible D gene (6 bases). CDR1 and CDR2 from the germline V gene are SGHKS and YYEKEE (reference sequence). This CDR3 has 17 residues. V gave up 4 bases and J gave up 1 base, with 20 bases separating them. The CDR3 nucleotides read TGTGCCAGCAGCCCATTCCCTAGCGAGCTAACCCAAGAGACCCAGTACTTC. The encoded protein is CASSPFPSELTQETQYF.

The chain carries TRBV7-2 and TRBJ2-7; 8 bases agree with TRBD2. Trimming at V came to 2 bases and at J to 9 bases, leaving 18 bases not matched to a gene. The CDR3 loop spans 17 amino acids. Per the germline V gene, CDR1 is SGHTA and CDR2 is FQGNSA. The CDR3: CASSLWVSGTAGLVQYF. In DNA form, the CDR3 reads TGTGCCAGCAGCTTATGGGTTAGCGGGACTGCTGGCTTGGTGCAGTACTTC.

V and J are TRBV27 and TRBJ2-7; 10 nucleotides align to TRBD2. This CDR3 spans 17 amino acids. The V gene end was trimmed by 4 bases and the J gene end by 5 bases; junction bases not matched to a gene: 14. The germline gives CDR1 MNHEY, CDR2 SMNVEV (reference sequence). The CDR3 here is CASSWGGGLAGVNEQYF. CDR3 nucleotide sequence: TGTGCCAGCAGTTGGGGGGGTGGGCTAGCGGGAGTAAACGAGCAGTACTTC.

The chain uses TRBV3-1 (or the pseudogene TRBV3-2) and TRBJ2-7; TRBD2 matches 8 bases. V dropped 1 base and J dropped 11; count of bases not matched to a gene: 19. This CDR3 has 17 amino acids. Germline V gene data show CDR1 as LGHDT and CDR2 as YNNKEL (reference sequence). In nucleotides, the CDR3 is TGTGCCAGCAGCCAAGCGGGACGGGTCAGCGGGAGACATGGGAAGTACTTC. This gives the protein CASSQAGRVSGRHGKYF.

This clone was detected only once. The rearrangement uses TRBV4-2 and TRBJ2-1; TRBD2 agrees at 8 bases. Germline CDR1 reads LGHNA; CDR2 reads YNFKEQ. The CDR3 loop spans 18 amino acids. V was clipped by 8 bases and J by 3 bases; unmatched bases: 18. CDR3 sequence: CASARGAQSGSNYNEQFF. Here the CDR3 DNA reads TGTGCCAGCGCGCGAGGGGCCCAAAGCGGGAGTAACTACAATGAGCAGTTCTTC.

The chain is built from TRBV19 and TRBJ2-7; D might be TRBD1 (6 bases). The V and J ends lost 4 bases and 3 bases respectively, with 10 bases between them. CDR1 and CDR2 from the germline V gene are LNHDA and SQIVND (reference sequence). The CDR3 consists of 13 residues. The CDR3, as DNA: TGTGCCAGTAGTAAGGACAGATACTACGAGCAGTACTTC. Translation gives CASSKDRYYEQYF.

The chain carries TRBV28 and TRBJ1-6, with 9 bases matching TRBD1. The CDR3 is 15 amino acids. Unmatched junction bases numbered 7, after V lost 6 bases and J lost 7 bases. CDR1 is MDHEN, CDR2 SYDVKM, per germline. CDR3 loop: CASSRRDRDNSPLHF. In DNA form, the CDR3 reads TGTGCCAGCAGCAGAAGGGACAGGGACAATTCACCCCTCCACTTT.

The J gene is TRBJ2-7, the V gene TRBV5-1; possible D gene TRBD1, 6 bases. Germline V gene data show CDR1 as SGHRS and CDR2 as YFSETQ. The CDR3 extends over 13 amino acids. Between the trimmed V and J ends, which lost 1 base and 3 bases, there was a span of 8 bases. CDR3 sequence: CASSLNRVYEQYF. CDR3 DNA: TGCGCCAGCAGCTTGAACAGGGTCTACGAGCAGTACTTC.

This clone was picked up one time. This rearrangement joins TRBV18 to TRBJ2-3, with 12 bases fitting TRBD2. This CDR3 is built from 15 residues. Germline values: CDR1 KGHSH, CDR2 LQKENI. V was pared by 3 bases and J by 4 bases, with 2 bases of the junction left unmatched. This CDR3 reads CASSPTSGSADTQYF. In DNA form, the CDR3 reads TGTGCCAGCTCACCGACTAGCGGGAGTGCAGATACGCAGTATTTT.

V usage is TRBV6-6 and J usage is TRBJ2-2; TRBD1 agrees at 8 bases. V gave up 8 bases and J gave up 5 bases; unmatched junction bases: 10. CDR3 size: 15 residues. Germline V gene sequence: CDR1 MNHNY, CDR2 SVGAGI (reference sequence). CDR3 in amino acids: CASERDRSETGELFF. The CDR3 coding sequence is TGTGCCAGCGAGAGGGACAGGAGTGAGACCGGGGAGCTGTTTTTT.

The gene calls are TRBV7-8 and TRBJ2-7; D not resolved. CDR3 length: 15 amino acids. With 1 base removed from V and 3 bases from J, the gap between germline ends came to 13 bases. CDR1 is SGHVS, CDR2 FQNEAQ, per germline. CDR3 sequence: CASSLEPSEYYEQYF. CDR3 nucleotides: TGTGCCAGCAGCTTAGAACCCTCGGAGTACTACGAGCAGTACTTC.

The chain uses TRBV27 and TRBJ1-1; D is unresolved. Germline V gene data show CDR1 as MNHEY and CDR2 as SMNVEV (reference sequence). V was trimmed by 4 bases and J by 7 bases, leaving 10 bases between them. The CDR3 runs to 12 residues. The CDR3 nucleotides read TGTGCCAGCAGTTCGCGTCTAGGTGAAGCTTTCTTT. Translating gives CASSSRLGEAFF.

The rearrangement links TRBV15 to TRBJ2-7; the match to TRBD1 covers 7 bases. V gave up 1 base and J gave up 1 base; unmatched junction bases: 1. CDR3 size: 14 residues. Germline CDR1 reads LNHNV; CDR2 reads YYDKDF (reference sequence). Here the CDR3 DNA reads TGTGCCACCAGCAGAGCGGGACAGTCCTACGAGCAGTACTTC. The encoded protein is CATSRAGQSYEQYF.